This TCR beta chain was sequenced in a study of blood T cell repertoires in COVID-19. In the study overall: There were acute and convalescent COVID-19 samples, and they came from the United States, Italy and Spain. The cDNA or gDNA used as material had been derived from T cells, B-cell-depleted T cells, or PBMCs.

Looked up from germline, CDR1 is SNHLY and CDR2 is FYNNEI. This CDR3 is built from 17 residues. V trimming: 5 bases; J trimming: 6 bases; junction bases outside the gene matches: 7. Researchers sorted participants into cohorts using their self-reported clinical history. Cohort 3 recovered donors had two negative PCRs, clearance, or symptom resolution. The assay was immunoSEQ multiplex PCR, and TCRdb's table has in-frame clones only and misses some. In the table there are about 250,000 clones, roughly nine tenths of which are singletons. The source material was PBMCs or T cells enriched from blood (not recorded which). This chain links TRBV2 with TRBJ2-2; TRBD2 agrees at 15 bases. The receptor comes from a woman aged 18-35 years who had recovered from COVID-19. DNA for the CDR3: TGTGCCAGCAGTCCTCGGACTAGCGGGGGGGCCGCCGGGGAGCTGTTTTTT. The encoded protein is CASSPRTSGGAAGELFF.